This paragraph reports one T cell receptor beta chain. No antigen is known for it. The data are from a study of OX40 agonist ivuxolimab in advanced cancers. Study-wide context: Those enrolled were 82.7% male, with a mean age of about 66 years and ages from about 20 to 90. Study-wide findings and caveats: CD8+ T cells (on average) carried more expanded clones than CD4+ T cells. Some patients without response likewise showed low normalized clonal expansion.

This CDR3 is 17 amino acids long. Germline CDR1 SGHVS, CDR2 FQNEAQ. The J segment lost 1 base and the V segment lost 4 bases, leaving 9 bases of the junction unmatched. Libraries were prepared by immunoSEQ multiplex PCR; TCRdb keeps only in-frame clonotypes and omits some of them. The sample yields some 72,000 clones, approximately 84% seen once. This sample comprised CD4+ or CD8+ T cells sorted from blood, obtained in a trial of the OX40 agonist ivuxolimab. The sequence was collected from an adult with an advanced solid tumor such as melanoma, head and neck, liver or kidney cancer. The rearrangement links TRBV7-8 to TRBJ2-1; TRBD1 matches 8 bases. CDR3 sequence: CASSSGPTGGSYNEQFF. CDR3 DNA sequence: TGTGCCAGCAGCTCCGGACCAACAGGGGGATCCTACAATGAGCAGTTCTTC.